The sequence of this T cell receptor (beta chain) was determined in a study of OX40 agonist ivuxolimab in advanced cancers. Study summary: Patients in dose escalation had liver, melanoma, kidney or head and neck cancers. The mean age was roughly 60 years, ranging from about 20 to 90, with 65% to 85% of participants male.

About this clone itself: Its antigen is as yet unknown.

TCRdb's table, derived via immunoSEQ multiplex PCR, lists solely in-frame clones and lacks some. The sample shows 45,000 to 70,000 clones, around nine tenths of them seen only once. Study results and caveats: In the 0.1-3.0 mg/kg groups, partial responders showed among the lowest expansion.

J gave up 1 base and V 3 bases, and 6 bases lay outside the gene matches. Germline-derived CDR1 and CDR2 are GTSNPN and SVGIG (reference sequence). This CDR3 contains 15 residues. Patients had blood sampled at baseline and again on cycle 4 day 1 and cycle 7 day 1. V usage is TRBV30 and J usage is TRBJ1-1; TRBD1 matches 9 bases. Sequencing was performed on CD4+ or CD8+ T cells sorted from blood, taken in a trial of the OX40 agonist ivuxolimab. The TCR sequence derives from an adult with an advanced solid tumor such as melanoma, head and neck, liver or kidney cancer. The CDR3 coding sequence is TGTGCCTGGAGAGACAGGGGGAAGGGGAACACTGAAGCTTTCTTT. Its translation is CAWRDRGKGNTEAFF.